The rows below give T cell receptor beta chains drawn from one sample of a study of T cell repertoires in cytomegalovirus infection. These receptors have no identified antigens. TCRdb redid the calling of the reads with MiXCR, one entry per CDR3 protein. This table holds roughly 920,000 distinct CDR3 sequences, roughly 30% found once. The specimen comprised cultured CD8+ T cells from PBMCs, sampled from culture after CMV antigen stimulation. These receptor sequences come from a human donor in good health (CMV status not recorded). Some clones in this sample may be carry-over from other donors' samples. Both conserved end residues are part of each CDR3. A D gene is named only where the DNA matches it firmly. A row's size may be missing; if present it is once, few, many or a size class.

clone size | D gene | J gene | V gene | CDR3 DNA | CDR3 protein
- | - | TRBJ1-2 | TRBV6-6 | TGTGCCAGCAGTTACCTGGAGGGCTTTATCCTCTATGGCTACACCTTC | CASSYLEGFILYGYTF
- | - | TRBJ1-1 | TRBV6-1 | TGTGCCAGCAGTGAAAACTACGATCGAACCTATGAAGCTTTCTTT | CASSENYDRTYEAFF
- | TRBD2 | TRBJ2-7 | TRBV10-2 | TGCGCCAGCGGATTAGCGGGGAACACCTACGAGCAGTACTTC | CASGLAGNTYEQYF
- | - | TRBJ2-5 | TRBV12-3/TRBV12-4 | TGTGCCAGCAGTTCGGACGTTTCCCCAGAGACCCAGTACTTC | CASSSDVSPETQYF
- | - | TRBJ2-7 | TRBV20-1 | TGCAGTGCTAGCTCCGAGATGGGATCCTACGAGCAGTACTTC | CSASSEMGSYEQYF
many | - | TRBJ2-2 | TRBV20-1 | TGCAGTGCTAGTACAGGGACTAACACCGGGGAGCTGTTTTTT | CSASTGTNTGELFF
- | - | TRBJ1-4 | TRBV19 | TGTGCCAGTAGTATTCAGCCAACTAATGAAAAACTGTTTTTT | CASSIQPTNEKLFF
- | TRBD1 | TRBJ2-3 | TRBV20-1 | TGCAGTGGATCCGAGACAGGGATCCCTTTCACAGATACGCAGTATTTT | CSGSETGIPFTDTQYF
- | TRBD1 | TRBJ2-1 | TRBV20-1 | TGCAGTGCTACGAGACAGGGGAATGAAAGGAATGAGCAGTTCTTC | CSATRQGNERNEQFF
few | TRBD1 | TRBJ1-1 | TRBV19 | TGTGCCAGTAGTGTCCAAACGTGGGACAGGGGGTATAATGAAGCTTTCTTT | CASSVQTWDRGYNEAFF
few | - | TRBJ2-1 | TRBV7-9 | TGTGCCAGCAGCTTTGACGGATTTCCCCCATACAATGAGCAGTTCTTC | CASSFDGFPPYNEQFF
- | TRBD1 | TRBJ2-1 | TRBV5-1 | TGCGCCAGCAGCGAAGACAGGGGGCCCAACAATGAGCAGTTCTTC | CASSEDRGPNNEQFF
- | TRBD1 | TRBJ1-2 | TRBV6-1 | TGTGCCATTTCAGGGGGGCTTGGCTACACCTTC | CAISGGLGYTF
few | TRBD1 | TRBJ2-7 | TRBV7-6 | TGTGCCAGCAGCGAGACAGGGGACCCCTACGAGCAGTACTTC | CASSETGDPYEQYF
many | - | TRBJ2-3 | TRBV7-2 | TGTGCCAGCACCCCGGTGGGGGGTACAGATACGCAGTATTTT | CASTPVGGTDTQYF
- | - | TRBJ2-4 | TRBV3-1 | TGTGCCAGCAGCCACGGGGACCTAGCCAAAAACATTCAGTACTTC | CASSHGDLAKNIQYF
few | - | TRBJ2-5 | TRBV7-2 | TGTGCCAGCAGCTCTGGGGGGGGGGCCACAGAGACCCAGTACTTC | CASSSGGGATETQYF
- | - | TRBJ2-7 | TRBV7-6 | TGTGCCAGCAGCTTGGGGGGGCCGGGATCCTACGAGCAGTACTTC | CASSLGGPGSYEQYF
few | - | TRBJ1-1 | TRBV6-2/TRBV6-3 | TGTGCCAGCAAGAGAGGGACTGAAGCTTTCTTT | CASKRGTEAFF
- | - | TRBJ1-1 | TRBV6-4 | TGTGCCAGCAGTGAACCGATGGCTGGTCAGGTCCATACAAAGAACACTGAAGCTTTCTTT | CASSEPMAGQVHTKNTEAFF
- | - | TRBJ2-7 | TRBV19 | TGTGCCAGTGGCCAAGGCCTCACCTACGAGCAGTACTTC | CASGQGLTYEQYF
many | - | TRBJ2-5 | TRBV6-1 | TGTGCCAGCAGTGAACCAACGCGGGACATCGGGGAAGAGACCCAGTACTTC | CASSEPTRDIGEETQYF
few | - | TRBJ1-1 | TRBV12-3/TRBV12-4 | TGTGCCAGCAGCCAGGGACTGATGAACACTGAAGCTTTCTTT | CASSQGLMNTEAFF
few | - | TRBJ2-5 | TRBV2 | TGTGCCAGCAGTGGTGGGGGTACCCACCAAGAGACCCAGTACTTC | CASSGGGTHQETQYF
- | - | TRBJ1-1 | TRBV12-3/TRBV12-4 | TGTGCCAGCAGTTACCCCGCCAACACTGAAGCTTTCTTT | CASSYPANTEAFF
few | - | TRBJ2-2 | TRBV7-9 | TGTGCCAGCAGCTCGGTCTTGACCGGGGAGCTGTTTTTT | CASSSVLTGELFF
- | - | TRBJ2-5 | TRBV6-5 | TGTGCCAGCAGTTACAGCCTCCTCGGTCAAGAGACCCAGTACTTC | CASSYSLLGQETQYF
few | TRBD1 | TRBJ2-3 | TRBV7-9 | TGTGCCAGCAGACAGACAGGGAGTGCGACAGATACGCAGTATTTT | CASRQTGSATDTQYF
many | TRBD2 | TRBJ2-5 | TRBV12-3/TRBV12-4 | TGTGCCAGCACCCTTGGGGAGGGGGAGACCCAGTACTTC | CASTLGEGETQYF
- | - | TRBJ1-1 | TRBV5-6 | TGTGCCAGCAGCCGAAGGGGGGTGCTGATGAACACTGAAGCTTTCTTT | CASSRRGVLMNTEAFF
few | TRBD1 | TRBJ1-2 | TRBV5-1 | TGCGCCAGCAGCTTACGAGGACAGGGACATGGCTACACCTTC | CASSLRGQGHGYTF
- | TRBD1 | TRBJ2-4 | TRBV13 | TGTGCCAGCAGCCCAGGGGGACAGGGCGGAAACATTCAGTACTTC | CASSPGGQGGNIQYF
few | - | TRBJ1-2 | TRBV7-9 | TGTGCCAGCAGCTTAGCCCAGGCGCCGTGGGGCTACACCTTC | CASSLAQAPWGYTF
few | - | TRBJ1-2 | TRBV7-8 | TGTGCCAGCAGCAGTCACGGGACGGGGGCTTATGGCTACACCTTC | CASSSHGTGAYGYTF
- | - | TRBJ2-2 | TRBV27 | TGTGCCAGCTCCGGACTACCAGGCGCCGGGGAGCTGTTTTTT | CASSGLPGAGELFF
few | - | TRBJ1-2 | TRBV10-1 | TGCGCCAGCAGTGAGTCCCGCCAGGGCTATGGCTACACCTTC | CASSESRQGYGYTF
many | - | TRBJ1-1 | TRBV7-2 | TGTGCCAGCAGCTTAGCCTCTCGGTTGAACACTGAAGCTTTCTTT | CASSLASRLNTEAFF
few | - | TRBJ1-2 | TRBV7-8 | TGTGCCAGCAGCTTAGACAGAGTCAGGTCAAACTATGGCTACACCTTC | CASSLDRVRSNYGYTF
- | - | TRBJ1-4 | TRBV7-9 | TGTGCCAGCAGCGACTTCGGTGAAAAACTGTTTTTT | CASSDFGEKLFF
many | - | TRBJ2-1 | TRBV7-2 | TGTGCCACCCTGGGGGCAGGGAGTAATGAGCAGTTCTTC | CATLGAGSNEQFF
- | - | TRBJ2-1 | TRBV6-2/TRBV6-3 | TGTGCCAGCAGTTACCCTCCTAGCCCCTACAATGAGCAGTTCTTC | CASSYPPSPYNEQFF
- | - | TRBJ2-6 | TRBV7-3 | TGTGCCAGCAGCCCTAAATATACGGTATCTCTGGGGACCAACGTCCTGACTTTC | CASSPKYTVSLGTNVLTF
once | - | TRBJ2-7 | TRBV5-1 | TGCGCCAGCAGCTTGAGTGGTGGGGCCGAGCAGTACTTC | CASSLSGGAEQYF
- | TRBD1 | TRBJ1-1 | TRBV4-1 | TGCGCCAGCAGCCTGGCCGGACAGGATTACACTGAAGCTTTCTTT | CASSLAGQDYTEAFF
many | - | TRBJ1-1 | TRBV7-8 | TGTGCCAGCAGCCTCCACGTCGAAGCTTTCTTT | CASSLHVEAFF